This T cell receptor beta chain was profiled in a study of early T cells in non-severe SARS-CoV-2 infection. Whole-study context: Chains stayed unpaired after sequencing of bulk RNA from unsorted whole blood.

The V end was cut by 0 bases, the J end by 5 bases, with 11 bases between. CDR3 length: 13 amino acids. Germline values: CDR1 GTSNPN, CDR2 SVGIG (reference sequence). TCRdb reanalysed the 5' RACE reads using MiXCR and keeps one entry per CDR3 protein. The sample contains 60,000 or so distinct CDR3 sequences, 8.5% to 10% of which appear only once. This clonotype was seen ten or more times. Its matching antigen is unknown. Whole-study results and caveats: Missing private and CD4 specificities, VDJdb matching favored anti-spike CD8 responses.

The chain employs TRBV30 and TRBJ2-7; D gene uncertain. The receptor was derived from an adult who was a healthcare worker with PCR-confirmed SARS-CoV-2 infection or an uninfected control (not recorded which). Source material: whole blood. The CDR3, as DNA: TGTGCCTGGAGTGTACGCGCACTCCACGAGCAGTACTTC. It encodes CAWSVRALHEQYF.